The next 8 T cell receptor beta chains were all read from a single sample in a study of vaccination and CD4 T cells after COVID-19. An Oncomine TCR Beta short-read assay was used to sequence the DNA from cultured CD4+ T cells. Using its own MiXCR run on the PCR reads, TCRdb lists one record per CDR3 protein. The sample has under 30,000 distinct CDR3 sequences; around two thirds are singletons. Noted treatment: roughly 10-day PBMC culture with coronavirus spike peptide pools or control peptides (ViraFEST assay). The antigens these receptors bind are not known. The sample was CD4+ T cells from blood, cultured in vitro, taken after SARS-CoV-2 vaccination. These receptors all come from a human donor who received a COVID-19 vaccine.

The chain joins TRBV15 to TRBJ1-6; D ambiguous. The CDR3 consists of 16 residues. CDR1 LNHNV and CDR2 YYDKDF come from the germline V gene (reference sequence). The V and J ends lost 0 bases and 8 bases respectively, with 14 bases between them. CDR3 protein: CATSRDLNIGDSPLHF. CDR3 nucleotide sequence: TGTGCCACCAGCAGAGATCTTAATATAGGAGATTCACCCCTCCACTTT.

The sample holds a few counts of this clonotype. The J gene is TRBJ1-5, the V gene TRBV20-1; 10 bases align to TRBD1. J gave up 0 bases and V 2 bases, and 7 bases lay outside the gene matches. There are 17 residues in the CDR3. CDR1 and CDR2 (germline): DFQATT, SNEGSKA (reference sequence). As DNA, the CDR3 is TGCAGTGCTAGACGGGGACAGGGGACGGTTAGCAATCAGCCCCAGCATTTT. It encodes CSARRGQGTVSNQPQHF.

In nucleotides, the CDR3 is TGTGCCAGCAGTGAAGCCAGGTCAGTGGTTGAGGCTTTCTTT. It yields the protein CASSEARSVVEAFF. The rearrangement uses TRBV6-1 and TRBJ1-1, with D unresolved. The V and J ends lost 0 bases and 11 bases respectively, with 16 bases between them. The CDR3 covers 14 residues. Germline V gene lookup returns CDR1 MNHNS and CDR2 SASEGT.

The chain carries TRBV10-1 and TRBJ1-1; 9 bases fit TRBD1. The trim removed 3 bases at V and 6 bases at J, leaving 11 bases unmatched. The CDR3 consists of 16 residues. Per the germline V gene, CDR1 is WNHNN and CDR2 is SYGVQD (reference sequence). The CDR3 region has the DNA TGCGCCAGCAGTGACAGATCCGGGACAGGGAATCCTGAAGCTTTCTTT. Amino acids: CASSDRSGTGNPEAFF.

The chain recombines TRBV7-9 with TRBJ1-2; possibly TRBD1 for D (5 bases). The CDR3 is 14 amino acids. CDR1 SEHNR and CDR2 FQNEAQ come from the germline V gene (reference sequence). Trimming left V 0 bases short and J 4 bases short, with 9 bases between. The chain's CDR3 is CASSLAGTVYGYTF. The CDR3 DNA reads as TGTGCCAGCAGCTTAGCGGGGACCGTCTATGGCTACACCTTC.

The chain joins TRBV12-3 or TRBV12-4 to TRBJ2-7; D may be TRBD1 (5 bases). The V end lost 3 bases, the J end lost 1 base, and 10 bases lay between the germline ends. The CDR3 contains 14 residues. CDR3 loop: CASSFQDSSYEQYF. The CDR3 bases are TGTGCCAGCAGTTTTCAAGACAGTTCCTACGAGCAGTACTTC.

The chain carries TRBV20-1 and TRBJ1-1; 12 nucleotides match TRBD1. Germline CDR1 and CDR2: DFQATT and SNEGSKA (reference sequence). This CDR3 spans 17 amino acids. After removal of 3 bases from V and 1 base from J, the junction contained 9 bases not matched to a gene. The CDR3: CSASPGTGGIANTEAFF. In nucleotides, the CDR3 is TGCAGTGCTAGTCCCGGGACAGGGGGCATTGCGAACACTGAAGCTTTCTTT.

This rearrangement joins TRBV15 to TRBJ1-6, with a possible D match to TRBD1 (6 bases). Trimming took 2 bases from V and 9 from J, leaving 14 bases between them. The CDR3 covers 15 residues. CDR1 and CDR2 from the germline V gene are LNHNV and YYDKDF (reference sequence). CDR3 nucleotides: TGTGCCACCAGCAGACGCTCAGGGGAAGTTTCACCCCTCCACTTT. Its translation is CATSRRSGEVSPLHF.